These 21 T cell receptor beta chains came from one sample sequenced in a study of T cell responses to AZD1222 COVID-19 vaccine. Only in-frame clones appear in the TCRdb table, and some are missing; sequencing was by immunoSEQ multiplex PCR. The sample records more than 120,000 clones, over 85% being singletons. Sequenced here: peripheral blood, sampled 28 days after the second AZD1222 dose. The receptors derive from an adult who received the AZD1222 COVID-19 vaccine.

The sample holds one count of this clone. This chain's CDR3 is CASSLAQGAYEQYF. The CDR3, as DNA: TGTGCCAGCAGCTTAGCACAGGGGGCCTACGAGCAGTACTTC. The chain has TRBV11-1 and TRBJ2-7; 8 nucleotides agree with TRBD1. Germline V gives CDR1 SGHAT, CDR2 FQDESV (reference sequence). Losses at the gene ends were 0 bases for V and 2 bases for J; bases not matched to a gene: 0. This CDR3 has 14 amino acids.

In DNA form, the CDR3 reads TGTGCCAGCAGTGACAGCTATGGCTACACCTTC. Encoded protein: CASSDSYGYTF. The chain joins TRBV2 to TRBJ1-2; D gene ambiguous. Germline lookup yields CDR1 SNHLY and CDR2 FYNNEI. This CDR3 has 11 amino acids. V was pared by 3 bases and J by 4 bases, with 3 bases between.

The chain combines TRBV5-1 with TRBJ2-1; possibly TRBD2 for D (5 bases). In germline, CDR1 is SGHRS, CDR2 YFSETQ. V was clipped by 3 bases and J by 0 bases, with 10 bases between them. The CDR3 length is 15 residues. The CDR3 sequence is CASSSQRTSYNEQFF. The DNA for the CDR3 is TGCGCCAGCAGCTCTCAGCGGACCTCCTACAATGAGCAGTTCTTC.

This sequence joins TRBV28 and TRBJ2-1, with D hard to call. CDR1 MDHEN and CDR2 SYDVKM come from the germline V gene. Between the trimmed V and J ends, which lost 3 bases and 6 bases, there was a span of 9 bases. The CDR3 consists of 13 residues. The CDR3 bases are TGTGCCAGCAGTTTCAACTGGGGCAATGAGCAGTTCTTC. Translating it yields CASSFNWGNEQFF. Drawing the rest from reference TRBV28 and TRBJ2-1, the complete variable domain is DVKVTQSSRYLVKRTGEKVFLECVQDMDHENMFWYRQDPGLGLRLIYFSYDVKMKEKGDIPEGYSVSREKKERFSLILESASTNQTSMYLCASSFNWGNEQFFGPGTRLTVL.

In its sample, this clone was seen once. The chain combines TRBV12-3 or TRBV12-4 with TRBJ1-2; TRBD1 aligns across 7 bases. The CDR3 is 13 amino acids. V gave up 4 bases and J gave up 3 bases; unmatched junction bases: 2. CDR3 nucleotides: TGTGCCAGCAGTTCCGGGACAGACTATGGCTACACCTTC. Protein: CASSSGTDYGYTF.

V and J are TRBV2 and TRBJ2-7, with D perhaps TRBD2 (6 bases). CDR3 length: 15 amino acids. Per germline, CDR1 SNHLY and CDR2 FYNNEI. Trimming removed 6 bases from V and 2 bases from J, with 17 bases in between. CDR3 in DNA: TGTGCCAGCAGCAAGGACGGGACTGATGCCTACGAGCAGTACTTC. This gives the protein CASSKDGTDAYEQYF.

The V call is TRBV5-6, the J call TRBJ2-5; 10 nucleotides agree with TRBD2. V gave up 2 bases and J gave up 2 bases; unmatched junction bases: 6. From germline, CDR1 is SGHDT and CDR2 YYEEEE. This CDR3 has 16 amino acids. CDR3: CASSLGGLAVQETQYF. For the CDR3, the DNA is TGTGCCAGCAGCTTAGGTGGACTAGCGGTACAAGAGACCCAGTACTTC.

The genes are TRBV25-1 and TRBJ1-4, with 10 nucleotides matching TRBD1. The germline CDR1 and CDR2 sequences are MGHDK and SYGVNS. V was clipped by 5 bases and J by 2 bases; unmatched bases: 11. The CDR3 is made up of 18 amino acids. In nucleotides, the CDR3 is TGTGCCAGCAGTACAGCCGGGACAGGGGTTCCCACTAATGAAAAACTGTTTTTT. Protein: CASSTAGTGVPTNEKLFF. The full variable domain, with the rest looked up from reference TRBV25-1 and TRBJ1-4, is EADIYQTPRYLVIGTGKKITLECSQTMGHDKMYWYQQDPGMELHLIHYSYGVNSTEKGDLSSESTVSRIRTEHFPLTLESARPSHTSQYLCASSTAGTGVPTNEKLFFGSGTQLSVL.

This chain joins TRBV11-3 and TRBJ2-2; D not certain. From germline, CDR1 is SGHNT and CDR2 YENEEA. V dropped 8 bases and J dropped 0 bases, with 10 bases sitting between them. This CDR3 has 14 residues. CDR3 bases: TGTGCCAGCGCGGACCCCCCGAACACCGGGGAGCTGTTTTTT. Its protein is CASADPPNTGELFF.

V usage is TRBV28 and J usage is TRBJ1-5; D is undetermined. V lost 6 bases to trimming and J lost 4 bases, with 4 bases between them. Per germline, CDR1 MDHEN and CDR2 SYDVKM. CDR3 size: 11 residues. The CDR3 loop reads CASRTNQPQHF. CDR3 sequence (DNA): TGTGCCAGCAGAACGAATCAGCCCCAGCATTTT.

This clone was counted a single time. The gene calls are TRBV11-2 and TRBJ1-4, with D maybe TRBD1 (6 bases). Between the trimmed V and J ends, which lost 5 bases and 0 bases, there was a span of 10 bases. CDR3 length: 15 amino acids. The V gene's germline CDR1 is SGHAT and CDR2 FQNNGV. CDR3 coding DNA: TGTGCCAGCAGCCGAGGGGGTCCAACTAATGAAAAACTGTTTTTT. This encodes CASSRGGPTNEKLFF.

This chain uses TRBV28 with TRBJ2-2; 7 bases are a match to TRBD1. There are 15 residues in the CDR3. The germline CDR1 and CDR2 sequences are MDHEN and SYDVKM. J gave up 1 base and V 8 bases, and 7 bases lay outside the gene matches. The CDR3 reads CASYPGQLNTGELFF. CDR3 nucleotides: TGTGCCAGCTATCCGGGACAGCTGAACACCGGGGAGCTGTTTTTT.

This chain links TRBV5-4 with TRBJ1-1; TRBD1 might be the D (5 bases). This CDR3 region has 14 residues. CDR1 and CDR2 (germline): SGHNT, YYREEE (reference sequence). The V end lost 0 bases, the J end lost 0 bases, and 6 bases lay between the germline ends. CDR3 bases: TGTGCCAGCAGCTTGGCAGGGATGAACACTGAAGCTTTCTTT. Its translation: CASSLAGMNTEAFF.

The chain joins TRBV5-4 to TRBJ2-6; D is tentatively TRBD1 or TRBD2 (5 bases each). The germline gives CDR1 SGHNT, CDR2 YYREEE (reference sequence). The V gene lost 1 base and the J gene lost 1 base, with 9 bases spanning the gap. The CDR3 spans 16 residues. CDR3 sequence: CASSLLGVSGANVLTF. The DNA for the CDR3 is TGTGCCAGCAGCTTGTTGGGGGTATCTGGGGCCAACGTCCTGACTTTC. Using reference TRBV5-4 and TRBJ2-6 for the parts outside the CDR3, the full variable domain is ETGVTQSPTHLIKTRGQQVTLRCSSQSGHNTVSWYQQALGQGPQFIFQYYREEENGRGNFPPRFSGLQFPNYSSELNVNALELDDSALYLCASSLLGVSGANVLTFGAGSRLTVL.

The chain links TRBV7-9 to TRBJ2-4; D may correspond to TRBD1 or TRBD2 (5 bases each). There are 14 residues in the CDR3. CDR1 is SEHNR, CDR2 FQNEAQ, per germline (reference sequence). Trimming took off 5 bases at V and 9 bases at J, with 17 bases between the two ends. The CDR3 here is CASSPLGVIGIQYF. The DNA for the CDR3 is TGTGCCAGCAGCCCCTTGGGGGTAATTGGCATTCAGTACTTC. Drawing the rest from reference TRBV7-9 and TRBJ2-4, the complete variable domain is DTGVSQNPRHKITKRGQNVTFRCDPISEHNRLYWYRQTLGQGPEFLTYFQNEAQLEKSRLLSDRFSAERPKGSFSTLEIQRTEQGDSAMYLCASSPLGVIGIQYFGAGTRLSVL.

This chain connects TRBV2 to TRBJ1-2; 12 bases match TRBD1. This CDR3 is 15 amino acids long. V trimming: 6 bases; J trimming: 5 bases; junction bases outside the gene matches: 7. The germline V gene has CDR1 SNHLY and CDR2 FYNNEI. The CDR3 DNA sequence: TGTGCCAGCAGCCAAGGGACAGGGGGCCTTTATGGCTACACCTTC. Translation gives CASSQGTGGLYGYTF.

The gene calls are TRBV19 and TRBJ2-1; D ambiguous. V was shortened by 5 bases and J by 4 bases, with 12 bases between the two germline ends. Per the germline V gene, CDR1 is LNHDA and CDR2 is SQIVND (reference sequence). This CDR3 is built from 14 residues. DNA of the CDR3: TGTGCCAGTAGTGATCTTGGGTCTTACAATGAGCAGTTCTTC. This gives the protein CASSDLGSYNEQFF.

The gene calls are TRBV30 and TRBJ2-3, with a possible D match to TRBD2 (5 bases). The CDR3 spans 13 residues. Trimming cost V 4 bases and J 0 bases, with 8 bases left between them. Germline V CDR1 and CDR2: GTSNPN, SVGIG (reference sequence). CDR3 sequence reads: CAWTRGSTDTQYF. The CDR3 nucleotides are TGTGCCTGGACCCGGGGTAGCACAGATACGCAGTATTTT.

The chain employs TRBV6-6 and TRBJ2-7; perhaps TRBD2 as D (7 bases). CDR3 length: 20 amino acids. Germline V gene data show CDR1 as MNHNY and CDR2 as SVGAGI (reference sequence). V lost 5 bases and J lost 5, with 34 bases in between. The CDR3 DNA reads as TGTGCCAGCAGTCCCGGGGGGCGTAGGGCTCGAACAAACTTCGTAGACGAGCAGTACTTC. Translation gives CASSPGGRRARTNFVDEQYF.

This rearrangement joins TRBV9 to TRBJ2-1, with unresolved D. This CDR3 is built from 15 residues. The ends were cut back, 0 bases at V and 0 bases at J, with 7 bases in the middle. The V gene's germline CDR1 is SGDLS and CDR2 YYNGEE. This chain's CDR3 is CASSVVGSSYNEQFF. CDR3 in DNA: TGTGCCAGCAGCGTAGTAGGCAGCTCCTACAATGAGCAGTTCTTC.

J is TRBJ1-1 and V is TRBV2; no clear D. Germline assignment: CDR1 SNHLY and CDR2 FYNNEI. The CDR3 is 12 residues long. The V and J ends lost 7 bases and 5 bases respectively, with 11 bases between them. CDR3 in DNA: TGTGCCAGCATCCGACCCCTTACTGAAGCTTTCTTT. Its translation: CASIRPLTEAFF.